This T cell receptor (beta chain) is drawn from a study of blood T cells in healthy people across ages. Study findings and constraints: No conclusive comparison of naive versus antigen-experienced cells was possible with unsorted PBMCs.

Each sample provided at least 5.5 micrograms of extracted total RNA. This clonotype has just a few counts. Its antigen is unknown. With a J-beta primer mix and a sample-barcoded 5' primer, a second PCR ran 7 to 11 cycles. TCRdb fed the 5' RACE reads into MiXCR, producing one record per CDR3 protein. The sample gives more than 900,000 distinct CDR3 sequences, almost 30% of which show up once; roughly 10% is in the top ten. The germline gives CDR1 LNHNV, CDR2 YYDKDF (reference sequence). The CDR3 extends over 15 amino acids. V was clipped by 1 base and J by 5 bases; unmatched bases: 3. This sample also belongs to another study, concerning T cells of mothers and their children. That work states: The study recruited a few healthy Caucasian mothers and their six children as donors. Related mother and child pairs showed slightly greater overlap (not significant) than unrelated pairs did.

The TCR originated in a woman aged 40 to 50 in good health. Sequencing input: blood. The chain links TRBV15 to TRBJ2-1, with 9 bases lining up with TRBD2. The CDR3 here is CATSRAAGGNNEQFF. As DNA, the CDR3 is TGTGCCACCAGCAGAGCGGCGGGGGGGAACAATGAGCAGTTCTTC.